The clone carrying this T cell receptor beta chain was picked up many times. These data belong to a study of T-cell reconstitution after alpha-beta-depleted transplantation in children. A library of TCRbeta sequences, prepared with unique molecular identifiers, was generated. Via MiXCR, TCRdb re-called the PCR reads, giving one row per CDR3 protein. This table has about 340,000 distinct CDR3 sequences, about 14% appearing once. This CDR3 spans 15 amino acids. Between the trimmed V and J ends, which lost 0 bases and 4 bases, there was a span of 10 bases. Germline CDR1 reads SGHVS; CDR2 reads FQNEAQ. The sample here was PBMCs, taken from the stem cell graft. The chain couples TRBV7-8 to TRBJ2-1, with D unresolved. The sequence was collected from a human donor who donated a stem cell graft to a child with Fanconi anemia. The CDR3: CASSLARLGYNEQFF. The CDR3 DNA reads TGTGCCAGCAGCTTAGCGCGATTAGGGTACAATGAGCAGTTCTTC. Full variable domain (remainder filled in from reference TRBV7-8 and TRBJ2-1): GAGVSQSPRYKVAKRGQDVALRCDPISGHVSLFWYQQALGQGPEFLTYFQNEAQLDKSGLPSDRFFAERPEGSVSTLKIQRTQQEDSAVYLCASSLARLGYNEQFFGPGTRLTVL.